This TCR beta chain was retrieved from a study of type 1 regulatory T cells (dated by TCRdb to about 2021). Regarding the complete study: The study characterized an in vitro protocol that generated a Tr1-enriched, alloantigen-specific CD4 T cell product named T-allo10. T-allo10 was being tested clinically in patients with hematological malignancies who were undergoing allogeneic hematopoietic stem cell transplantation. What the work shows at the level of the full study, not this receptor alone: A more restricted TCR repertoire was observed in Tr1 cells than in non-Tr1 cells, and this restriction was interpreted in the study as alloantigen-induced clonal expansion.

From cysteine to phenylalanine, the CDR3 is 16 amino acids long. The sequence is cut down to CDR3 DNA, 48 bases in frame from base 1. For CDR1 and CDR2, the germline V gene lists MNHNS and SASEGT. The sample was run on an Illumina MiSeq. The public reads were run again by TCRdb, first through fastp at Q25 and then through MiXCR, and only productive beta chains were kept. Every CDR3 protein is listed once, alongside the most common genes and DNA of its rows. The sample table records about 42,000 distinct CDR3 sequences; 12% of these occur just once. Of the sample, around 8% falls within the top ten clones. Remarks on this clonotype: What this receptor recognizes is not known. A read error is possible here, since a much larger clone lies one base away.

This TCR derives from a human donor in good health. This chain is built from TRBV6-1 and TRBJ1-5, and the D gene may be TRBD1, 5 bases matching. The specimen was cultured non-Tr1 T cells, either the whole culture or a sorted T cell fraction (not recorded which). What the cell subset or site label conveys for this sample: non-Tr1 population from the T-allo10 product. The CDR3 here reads CVSSEWIGGGNQPQHF. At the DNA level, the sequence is TGTGTCAGCAGTGAATGGATAGGAGGGGGCAATCAGCCCCAGCATTTT.